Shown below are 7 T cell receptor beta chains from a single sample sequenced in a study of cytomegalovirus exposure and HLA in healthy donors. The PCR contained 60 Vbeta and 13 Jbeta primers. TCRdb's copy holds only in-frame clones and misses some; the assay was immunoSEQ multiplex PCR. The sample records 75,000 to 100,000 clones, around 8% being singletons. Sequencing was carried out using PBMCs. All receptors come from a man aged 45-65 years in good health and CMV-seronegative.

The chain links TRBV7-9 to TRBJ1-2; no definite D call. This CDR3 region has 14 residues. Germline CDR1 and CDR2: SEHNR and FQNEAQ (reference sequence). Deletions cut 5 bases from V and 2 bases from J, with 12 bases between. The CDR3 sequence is CASSPRQENYGYTF. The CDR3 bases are TGTGCCAGCAGCCCCCGACAAGAAAACTATGGCTACACCTTC.

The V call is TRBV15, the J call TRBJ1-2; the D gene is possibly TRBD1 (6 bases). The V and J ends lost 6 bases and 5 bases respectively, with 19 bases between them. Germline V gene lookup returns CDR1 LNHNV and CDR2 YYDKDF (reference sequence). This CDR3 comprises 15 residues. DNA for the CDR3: TGTGCCACCAGGCGGACAGTGTCAGAGAGATATGGCTACACCTTC. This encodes CATRRTVSERYGYTF. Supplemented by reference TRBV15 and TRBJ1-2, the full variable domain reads DAMVIQNPRYQVTQFGKPVTLSCSQTLNHNVMYWYQQKSSQAPKLLFHYYDKDFNNEADTPDNFQSRRPNTSFCFLDIRSPGLGDTAMYLCATRRTVSERYGYTFGSGTRLTVV.

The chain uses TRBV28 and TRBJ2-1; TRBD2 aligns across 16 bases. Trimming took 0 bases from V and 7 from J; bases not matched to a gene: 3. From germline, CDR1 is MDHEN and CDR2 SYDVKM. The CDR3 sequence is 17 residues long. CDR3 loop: CASSLWGLAGGNNEQFF. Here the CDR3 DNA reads TGTGCCAGCAGTTTATGGGGACTAGCGGGAGGGAATAATGAGCAGTTCTTC.

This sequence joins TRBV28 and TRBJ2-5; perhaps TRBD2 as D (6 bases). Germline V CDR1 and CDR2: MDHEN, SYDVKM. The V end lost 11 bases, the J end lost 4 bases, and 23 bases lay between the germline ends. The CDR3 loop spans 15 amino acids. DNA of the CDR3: TGTGCCTGCGGGGACGGGAGAGAAGTCGTAGAGACCCAGTACTTC. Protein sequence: CACGDGREVVETQYF.

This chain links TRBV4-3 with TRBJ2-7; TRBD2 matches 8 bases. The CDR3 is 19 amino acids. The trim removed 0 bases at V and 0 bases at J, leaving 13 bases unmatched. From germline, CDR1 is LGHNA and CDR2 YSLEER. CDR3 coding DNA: TGCGCCAGCAGCCAAGACTACCGACCCGGGACTAGAAACTCCTACGAGCAGTACTTC. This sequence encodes CASSQDYRPGTRNSYEQYF.

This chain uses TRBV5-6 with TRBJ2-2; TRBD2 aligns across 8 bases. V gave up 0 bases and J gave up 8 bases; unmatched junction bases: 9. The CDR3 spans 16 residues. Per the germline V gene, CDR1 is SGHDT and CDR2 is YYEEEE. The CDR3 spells CASSLAPGGPLGELFF. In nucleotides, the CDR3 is TGTGCCAGCAGCTTGGCCCCGGGGGGGCCTTTGGGGGAGCTGTTTTTT.

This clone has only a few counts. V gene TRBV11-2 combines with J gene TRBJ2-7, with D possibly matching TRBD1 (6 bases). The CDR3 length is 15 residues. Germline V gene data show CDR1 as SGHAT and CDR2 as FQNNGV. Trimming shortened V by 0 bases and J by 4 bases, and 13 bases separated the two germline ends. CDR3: CASSLERLTGYEQYF. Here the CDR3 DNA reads TGTGCCAGCAGCTTAGAAAGGTTAACAGGGTACGAGCAGTACTTC.